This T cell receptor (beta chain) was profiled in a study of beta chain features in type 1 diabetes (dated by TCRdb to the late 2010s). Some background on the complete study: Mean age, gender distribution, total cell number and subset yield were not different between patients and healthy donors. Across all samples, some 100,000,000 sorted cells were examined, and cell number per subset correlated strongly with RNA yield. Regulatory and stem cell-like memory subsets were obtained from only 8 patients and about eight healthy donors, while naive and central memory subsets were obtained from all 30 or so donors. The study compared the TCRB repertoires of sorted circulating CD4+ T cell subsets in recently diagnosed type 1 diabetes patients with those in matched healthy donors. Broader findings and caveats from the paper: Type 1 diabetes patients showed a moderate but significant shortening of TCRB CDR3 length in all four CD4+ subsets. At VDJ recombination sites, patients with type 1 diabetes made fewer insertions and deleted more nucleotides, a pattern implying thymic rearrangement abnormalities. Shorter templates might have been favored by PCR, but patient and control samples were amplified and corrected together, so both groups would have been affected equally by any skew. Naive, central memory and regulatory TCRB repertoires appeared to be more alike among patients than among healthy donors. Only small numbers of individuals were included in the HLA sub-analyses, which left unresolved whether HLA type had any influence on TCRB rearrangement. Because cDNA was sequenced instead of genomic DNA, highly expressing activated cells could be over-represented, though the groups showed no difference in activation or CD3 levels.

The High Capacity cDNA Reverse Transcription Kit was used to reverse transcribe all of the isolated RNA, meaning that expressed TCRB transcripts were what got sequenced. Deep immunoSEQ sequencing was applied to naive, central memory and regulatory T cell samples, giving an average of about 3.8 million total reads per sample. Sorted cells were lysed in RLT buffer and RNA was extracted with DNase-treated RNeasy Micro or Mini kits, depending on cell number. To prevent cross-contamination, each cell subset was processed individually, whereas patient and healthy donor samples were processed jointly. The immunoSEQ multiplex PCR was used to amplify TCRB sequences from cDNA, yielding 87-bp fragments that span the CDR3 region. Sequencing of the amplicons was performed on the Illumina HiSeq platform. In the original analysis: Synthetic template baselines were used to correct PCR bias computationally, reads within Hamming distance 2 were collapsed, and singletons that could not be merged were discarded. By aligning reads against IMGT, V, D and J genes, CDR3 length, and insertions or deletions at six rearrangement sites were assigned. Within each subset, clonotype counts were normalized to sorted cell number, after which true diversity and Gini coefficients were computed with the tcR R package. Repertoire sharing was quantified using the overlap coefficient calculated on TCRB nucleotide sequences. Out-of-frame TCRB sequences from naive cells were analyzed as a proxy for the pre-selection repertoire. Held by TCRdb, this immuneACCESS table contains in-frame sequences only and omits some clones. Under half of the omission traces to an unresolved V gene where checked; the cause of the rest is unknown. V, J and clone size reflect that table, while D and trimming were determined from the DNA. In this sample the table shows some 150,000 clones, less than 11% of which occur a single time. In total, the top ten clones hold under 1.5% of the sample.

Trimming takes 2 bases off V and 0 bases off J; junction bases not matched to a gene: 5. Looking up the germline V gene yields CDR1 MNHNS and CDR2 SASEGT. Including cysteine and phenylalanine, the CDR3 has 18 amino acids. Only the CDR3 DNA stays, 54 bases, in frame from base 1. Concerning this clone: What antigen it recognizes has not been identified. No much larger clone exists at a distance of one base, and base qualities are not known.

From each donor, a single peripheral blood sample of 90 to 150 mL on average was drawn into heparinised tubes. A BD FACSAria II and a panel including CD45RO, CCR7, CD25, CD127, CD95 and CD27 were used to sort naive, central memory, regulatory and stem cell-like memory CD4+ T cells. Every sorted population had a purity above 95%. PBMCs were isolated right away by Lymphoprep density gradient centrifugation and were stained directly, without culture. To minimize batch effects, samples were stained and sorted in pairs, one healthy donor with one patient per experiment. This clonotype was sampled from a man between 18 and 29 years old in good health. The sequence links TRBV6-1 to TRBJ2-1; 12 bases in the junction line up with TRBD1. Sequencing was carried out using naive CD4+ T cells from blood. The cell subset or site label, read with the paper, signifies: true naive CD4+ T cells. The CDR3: CASSELGQGASSYNEQFF. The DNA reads TGTGCCAGCAGTGAATTGGGACAGGGGGCTAGCTCCTACAATGAGCAGTTCTTC.